The 18 T cell receptor beta chains in this list originate from one sample, sequenced in a study of CD4+ T cells in melanoma. The method was immunoSEQ multiplex PCR; TCRdb's version includes in-frame clones alone and lacks a portion of them. The sample carries about 140,000 clones, approximately 91% recorded once. These TCRs come from a human donor with melanoma.

The chain links TRBV2 to TRBJ2-2, with TRBD2 matching over 8 bases. V gave up 6 bases and J gave up 6 bases; unmatched junction bases: 6. From germline, CDR1 is SNHLY and CDR2 FYNNEI. CDR3 length equals 14 residues. The CDR3 DNA sequence: TGTGCCAGCAGAGGAGGGACTAGGGCCGGGGAGCTGTTTTTT. It encodes CASRGGTRAGELFF.

The chain carries TRBV2 and TRBJ1-2, with 8 nucleotides matching TRBD1. CDR1 is SNHLY and CDR2 is FYNNEI in the germline V gene. The CDR3 loop spans 13 amino acids. The V segment lost 5 bases and the J segment 3 bases; nucleotides outside the gene matches: 2. The CDR3 nucleotides are TGTGCCAGCAGTCTACAGGGGGACTATGGCTACACCTTC. Protein sequence: CASSLQGDYGYTF.

This sequence joins TRBV11-1 and TRBJ1-1; 7 bases agree with TRBD1. The CDR3 has 16 residues. The V gene's germline CDR1 is SGHAT and CDR2 FQDESV (reference sequence). With 6 bases clipped from V and 1 base from J, the junction kept 11 bases outside the gene matches. As DNA, the CDR3 is TGTGCCAGCAGACGGGACAGCGGCTTGGGGAACACTGAAGCTTTCTTT. Translation gives CASRRDSGLGNTEAFF.

J is TRBJ2-5 and V is TRBV2; weak D call: TRBD2 (6 bases). Germline values: CDR1 SNHLY, CDR2 FYNNEI. CDR3 length: 13 amino acids. V was shortened by 7 bases and J by 5 bases, with 14 bases between the two germline ends. The CDR3 sequence is CASKITSLETQYF. Here the CDR3 DNA reads TGTGCCAGCAAAATCACTAGCTTGGAGACCCAGTACTTC.

This chain uses TRBV7-3 with TRBJ1-2; 7 bases fit TRBD1. The germline gives CDR1 SGHTA, CDR2 FQGTGA. The CDR3 is 14 amino acids. V lost 5 bases to trimming and J lost 7 bases; unmatched junction nucleotides: 10. CDR3 in DNA: TGTGCCAGCAGCGGTGACAGGGTCTCAGGTGGCTACACCTTC. Translated: CASSGDRVSGGYTF.

The chain has TRBV4-2 and TRBJ1-2, with 11 bases fitting TRBD1. Germline values: CDR1 LGHNA, CDR2 YNFKEQ. V lost 0 bases to trimming and J lost 1 base; unmatched junction nucleotides: 7. The CDR3 has 18 residues. The CDR3 coding sequence is TGTGCCAGCAGCCAAGATCCGGGACAGGGGGTGGTTAACTATGGCTACACCTTC. It encodes CASSQDPGQGVVNYGYTF.

This clone was counted only a few times. J is TRBJ2-6 and V is TRBV30; D perhaps matches TRBD2 (6 bases). Looked up from germline, CDR1 is GTSNPN and CDR2 is SVGIG (reference sequence). Between the trimmed V and J ends, which lost 1 base and 4 bases, there was a span of 14 bases. The CDR3 contains 16 residues. The CDR3 reads CAWSAGSGDGANVLTF. The CDR3, as DNA: TGTGCCTGGAGTGCTGGTTCGGGAGACGGGGCCAACGTCCTGACTTTC.

This chain uses TRBV21-1 with TRBJ1-6; whether TRBD1, the table's D call, matches the DNA was not checked. TRBV21-1 is flagged as a pseudogene. This CDR3 has 16 residues. The CDR3 loop reads CASSRRMDRSFTPLHF. The DNA for the CDR3 is TGTGCCAGCAGCAGAAGGATGGACAGGTCTTTCACACCCCTCCACTTT.

The chain employs TRBV6-1 and TRBJ2-5, with TRBD2 matching over 9 bases. The CDR3 length is 13 residues. CDR1 is MNHNS, CDR2 SASEGT, per germline. Trimming at V came to 8 bases and at J to 7 bases, leaving 8 bases not matched to a gene. CDR3 DNA: TGTGCCAGCGGGGCGGGGGGGCCAGGGACCCAGTACTTC. This codes for CASGAGGPGTQYF.

V gene TRBV12-2 combines with J gene TRBJ1-2; the D call in the table, TRBD1, was not verified against the DNA. TRBV12-2 is a documented pseudogene. The CDR3 is made up of 15 amino acids. CDR3 coding DNA: TGTGCAAGTCGCTTAGTTTCGGGACAGGGGATTAGCTACACCTTC. It codes for CASRLVSGQGISYTF.

The V gene is TRBV5-6, the J gene TRBJ2-2; 7 positions match TRBD2. The CDR3 sequence is 16 residues long. J was trimmed by 1 base and V by 5 bases; bases with no gene match: 8. Germline loops: CDR1 SGHDT, CDR2 YYEEEE. CDR3 amino acids: CASSGDYSWNTGELFF. Written as DNA, the CDR3 is TGTGCCAGCAGTGGGGACTATTCTTGGAACACCGGGGAGCTGTTTTTT.

The chain has TRBV28 and TRBJ1-1, with a weak D call TRBD1 (5 bases). CDR3 length equals 14 residues. The germline V gene encodes CDR1 MDHEN and CDR2 SYDVKM. V dropped 8 bases and J dropped 4 bases, with 17 bases sitting between them. The CDR3: CASGLGERGTEAFF. The DNA for the CDR3 is TGTGCCAGCGGCCTTGGGGAAAGGGGCACTGAAGCTTTCTTT.

CDR3 amino acids: CASSAPVADTQYF. The CDR3, as DNA: TGTGCCAGCAGTGCTCCGGTCGCAGATACGCAGTATTTT. The chain carries TRBV6-1 and TRBJ2-3; D is unclear. V shed 4 bases and J shed 4 bases, with 9 bases lying between them. CDR3 length: 13 residues. The germline V gene has CDR1 MNHNS and CDR2 SASEGT.

The chain has TRBV6-1 and TRBJ2-2, with D unclear. From germline, CDR1 is MNHNS and CDR2 SASEGT. The CDR3 has 13 residues. Trimming removed 4 bases from V and 7 bases from J, with 10 bases in between. The CDR3 region is CASSGNAVGELFF. DNA for the CDR3: TGTGCCAGCAGTGGAAATGCGGTCGGGGAGCTGTTTTTT.

The rearrangement joins TRBV5-1 to TRBJ2-3, with 7 bases identical to TRBD1. CDR1 SGHRS and CDR2 YFSETQ come from the germline V gene. The V gene end was trimmed by 7 bases and the J gene end by 0 bases; junction bases not matched to a gene: 5. The CDR3 length is 14 residues. CDR3 bases: TGCGCCAGCTCCCGAGGGGGCAGCACAGATACGCAGTATTTT. Translated: CASSRGGSTDTQYF.

V usage is TRBV5-5 and J usage is TRBJ1-1; D remains ambiguous. Trimming took 2 bases from V and 3 from J, leaving 8 bases between them. The CDR3 has 13 amino acids. Germline V CDR1 and CDR2: SGHKS, YYEKEE (reference sequence). CDR3 region: CASSFVSDTEAFF. The CDR3, as DNA: TGTGCCAGCAGCTTCGTTTCGGACACTGAAGCTTTCTTT.

This clone was observed many times. The rearrangement joins TRBV4-1 to TRBJ1-1, with 7 bases lining up with TRBD1. The germline gives CDR1 MGHRA, CDR2 YSYEKL. V was pared by 4 bases and J by 1 base, with 9 bases of the junction left unmatched. The CDR3 is 16 residues long. The CDR3 coding sequence is TGCGCCAGCAGCCGCGGGACCGGGACAGCGAACACTGAAGCTTTCTTT. Protein product: CASSRGTGTANTEAFF.

V and J are TRBV4-1 and TRBJ2-7; TRBD1 agrees at 7 bases. The CDR3 is 14 amino acids. J lost 3 bases, V lost 6 bases, and 8 bases had no gene match. CDR1 MGHRA and CDR2 YSYEKL come from the germline V gene. The CDR3 here is CASRSPGQSYEQYF. As DNA, the CDR3 is TGCGCCAGCAGGTCCCCGGGACAGAGCTACGAGCAGTACTTC.